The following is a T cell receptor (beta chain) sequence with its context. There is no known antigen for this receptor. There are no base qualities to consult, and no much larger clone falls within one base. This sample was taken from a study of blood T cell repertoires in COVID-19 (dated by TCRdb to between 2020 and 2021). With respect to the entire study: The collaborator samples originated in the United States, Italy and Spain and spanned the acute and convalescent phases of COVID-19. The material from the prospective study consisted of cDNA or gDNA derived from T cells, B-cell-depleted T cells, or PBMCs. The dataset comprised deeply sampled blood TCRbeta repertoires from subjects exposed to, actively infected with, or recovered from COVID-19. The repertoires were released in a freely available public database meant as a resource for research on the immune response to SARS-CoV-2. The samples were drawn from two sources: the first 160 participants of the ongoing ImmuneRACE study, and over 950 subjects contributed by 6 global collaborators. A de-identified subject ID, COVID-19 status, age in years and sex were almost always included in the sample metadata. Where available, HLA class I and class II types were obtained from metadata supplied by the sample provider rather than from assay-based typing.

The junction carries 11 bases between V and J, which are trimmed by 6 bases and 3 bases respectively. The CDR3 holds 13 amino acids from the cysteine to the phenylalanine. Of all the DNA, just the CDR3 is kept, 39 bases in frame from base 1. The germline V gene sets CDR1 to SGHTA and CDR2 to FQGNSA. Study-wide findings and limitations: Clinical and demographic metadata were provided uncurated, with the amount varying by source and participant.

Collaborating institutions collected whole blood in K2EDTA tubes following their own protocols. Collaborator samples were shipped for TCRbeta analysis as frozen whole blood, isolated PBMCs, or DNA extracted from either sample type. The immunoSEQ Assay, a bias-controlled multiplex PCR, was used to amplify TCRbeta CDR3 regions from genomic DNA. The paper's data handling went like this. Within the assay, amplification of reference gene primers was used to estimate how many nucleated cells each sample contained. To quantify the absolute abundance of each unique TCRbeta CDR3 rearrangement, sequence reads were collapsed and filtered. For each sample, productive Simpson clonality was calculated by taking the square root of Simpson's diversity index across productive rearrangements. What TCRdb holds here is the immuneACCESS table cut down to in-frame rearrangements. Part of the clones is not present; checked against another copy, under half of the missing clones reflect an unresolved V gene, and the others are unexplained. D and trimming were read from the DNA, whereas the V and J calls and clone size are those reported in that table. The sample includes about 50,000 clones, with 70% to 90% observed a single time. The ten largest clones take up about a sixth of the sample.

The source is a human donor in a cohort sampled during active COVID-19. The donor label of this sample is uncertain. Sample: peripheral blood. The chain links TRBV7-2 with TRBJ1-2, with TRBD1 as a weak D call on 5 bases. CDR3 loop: CASRSGGDYGYTF. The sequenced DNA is TGTGCCAGCAGGTCCGGGGGGGACTATGGCTACACCTTC.